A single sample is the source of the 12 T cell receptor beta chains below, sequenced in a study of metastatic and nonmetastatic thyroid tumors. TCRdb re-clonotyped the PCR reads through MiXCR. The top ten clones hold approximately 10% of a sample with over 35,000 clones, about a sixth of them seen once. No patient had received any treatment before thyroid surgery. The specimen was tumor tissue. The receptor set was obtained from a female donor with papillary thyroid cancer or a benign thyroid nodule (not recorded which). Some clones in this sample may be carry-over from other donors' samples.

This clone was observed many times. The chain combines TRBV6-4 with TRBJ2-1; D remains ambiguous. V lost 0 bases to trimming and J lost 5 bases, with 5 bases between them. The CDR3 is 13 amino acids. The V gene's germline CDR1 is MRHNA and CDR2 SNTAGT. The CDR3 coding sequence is TGTGCCAGCAGTGACTCACTGAACAATGAGCAGTTCTTC. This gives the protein CASSDSLNNEQFF.

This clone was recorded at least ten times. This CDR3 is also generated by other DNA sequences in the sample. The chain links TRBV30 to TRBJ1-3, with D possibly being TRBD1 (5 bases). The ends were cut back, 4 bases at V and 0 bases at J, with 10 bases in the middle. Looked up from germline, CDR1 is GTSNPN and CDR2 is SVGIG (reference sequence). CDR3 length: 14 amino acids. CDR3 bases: TGTGCCTGGACCCAGGGCAGCTCTGGAAACACCATATATTTT. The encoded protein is CAWTQGSSGNTIYF.

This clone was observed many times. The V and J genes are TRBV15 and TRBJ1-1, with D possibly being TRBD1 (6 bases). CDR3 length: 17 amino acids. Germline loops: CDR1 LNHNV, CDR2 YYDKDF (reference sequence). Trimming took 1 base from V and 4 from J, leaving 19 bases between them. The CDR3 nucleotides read TGTGCCACCAGCAGAGGACTAATAAACAGGGTCGGCACTGAAGCTTTCTTT. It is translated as CATSRGLINRVGTEAFF. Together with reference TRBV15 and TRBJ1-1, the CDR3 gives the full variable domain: DAMVIQNPRYQVTQFGKPVTLSCSQTLNHNVMYWYQQKSSQAPKLLFHYYDKDFNNEADTPDNFQSRRPNTSFCFLDIRSPGLGDTAMYLCATSRGLINRVGTEAFFGQGTRLTVV.

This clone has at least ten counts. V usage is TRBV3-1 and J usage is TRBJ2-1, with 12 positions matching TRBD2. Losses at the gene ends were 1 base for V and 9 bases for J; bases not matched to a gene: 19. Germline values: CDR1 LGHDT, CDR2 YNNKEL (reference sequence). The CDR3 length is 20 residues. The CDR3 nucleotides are TGTGCCAGCAGCCAAGGACTAGCGGGAGTTGGTGCGGGAGTTGGTGGTGAGCAGTTCTTC. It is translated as CASSQGLAGVGAGVGGEQFF.

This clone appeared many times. The CDR3: CSANRVLDEQYF. The CDR3 DNA reads TGCAGTGCTAACAGGGTCCTCGACGAGCAGTACTTC. The chain has TRBV20-1 and TRBJ2-7, with D maybe TRBD1 (6 bases). The CDR3 spans 12 residues. Trimming removed 4 bases from V and 5 bases from J, with 12 bases in between. In germline, CDR1 is DFQATT, CDR2 SNEGSKA (reference sequence).

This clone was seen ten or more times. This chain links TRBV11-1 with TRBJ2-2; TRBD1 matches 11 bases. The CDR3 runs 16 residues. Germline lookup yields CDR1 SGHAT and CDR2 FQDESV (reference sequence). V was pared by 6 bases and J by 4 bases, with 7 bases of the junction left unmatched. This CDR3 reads CASSISGTGGTGELFF. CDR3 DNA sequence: TGTGCCAGCAGTATTTCCGGGACAGGGGGCACCGGGGAGCTGTTTTTT.

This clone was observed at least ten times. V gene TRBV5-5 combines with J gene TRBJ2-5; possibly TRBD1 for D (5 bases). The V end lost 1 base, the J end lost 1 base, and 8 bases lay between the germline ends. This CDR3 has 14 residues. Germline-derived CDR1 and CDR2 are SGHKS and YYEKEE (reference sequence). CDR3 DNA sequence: TGTGCCAGCAGCTTGCGGACATTCCAAGAGACCCAGTACTTC. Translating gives CASSLRTFQETQYF.

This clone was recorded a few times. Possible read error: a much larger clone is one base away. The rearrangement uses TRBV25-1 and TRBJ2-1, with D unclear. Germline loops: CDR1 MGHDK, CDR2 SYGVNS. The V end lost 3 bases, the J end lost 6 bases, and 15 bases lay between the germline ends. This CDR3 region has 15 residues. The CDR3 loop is CASSEPGSSFNEQFF. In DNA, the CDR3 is TGTGCCAGCAGTGAGCCCGGAAGCTCATTCAATGAGCAGTTCTTC.

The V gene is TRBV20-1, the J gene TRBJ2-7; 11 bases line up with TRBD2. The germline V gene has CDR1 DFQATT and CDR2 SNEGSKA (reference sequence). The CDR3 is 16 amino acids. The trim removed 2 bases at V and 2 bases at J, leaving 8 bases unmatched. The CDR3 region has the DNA TGCAGTGCTAGAATGCCTAGCGGGAGGACTCCCTACGAGCAGTACTTC. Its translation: CSARMPSGRTPYEQYF.

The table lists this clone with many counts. The CDR3 protein is CATGDKLSTDTQYF. In nucleotides, the CDR3 is TGTGCCACAGGGGACAAGCTAAGCACAGATACGCAGTATTTT. The rearrangement joins TRBV24-1 to TRBJ2-3, with a possible D match to TRBD1 (6 bases). The germline V gene has CDR1 KGHDR and CDR2 SFDVKD. V was pared by 10 bases and J by 0 bases, with 13 bases between. This CDR3 contains 14 residues.

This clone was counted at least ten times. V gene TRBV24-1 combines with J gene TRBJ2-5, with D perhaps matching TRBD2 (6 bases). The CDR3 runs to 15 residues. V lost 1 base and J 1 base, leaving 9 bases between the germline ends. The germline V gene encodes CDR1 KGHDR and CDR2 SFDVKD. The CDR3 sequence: CATSDFFSGQETQYF. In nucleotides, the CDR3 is TGTGCCACCAGTGATTTTTTTAGCGGCCAAGAGACCCAGTACTTC.

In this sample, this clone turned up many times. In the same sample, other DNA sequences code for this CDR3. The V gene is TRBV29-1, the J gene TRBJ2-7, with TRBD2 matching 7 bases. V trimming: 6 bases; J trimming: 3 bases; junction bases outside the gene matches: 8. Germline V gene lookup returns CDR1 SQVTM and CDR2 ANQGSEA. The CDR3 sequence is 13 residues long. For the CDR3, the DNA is TGCAGCGTGCGCCGGGACTACAACTACGAGCAGTACTTC. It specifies CSVRRDYNYEQYF.